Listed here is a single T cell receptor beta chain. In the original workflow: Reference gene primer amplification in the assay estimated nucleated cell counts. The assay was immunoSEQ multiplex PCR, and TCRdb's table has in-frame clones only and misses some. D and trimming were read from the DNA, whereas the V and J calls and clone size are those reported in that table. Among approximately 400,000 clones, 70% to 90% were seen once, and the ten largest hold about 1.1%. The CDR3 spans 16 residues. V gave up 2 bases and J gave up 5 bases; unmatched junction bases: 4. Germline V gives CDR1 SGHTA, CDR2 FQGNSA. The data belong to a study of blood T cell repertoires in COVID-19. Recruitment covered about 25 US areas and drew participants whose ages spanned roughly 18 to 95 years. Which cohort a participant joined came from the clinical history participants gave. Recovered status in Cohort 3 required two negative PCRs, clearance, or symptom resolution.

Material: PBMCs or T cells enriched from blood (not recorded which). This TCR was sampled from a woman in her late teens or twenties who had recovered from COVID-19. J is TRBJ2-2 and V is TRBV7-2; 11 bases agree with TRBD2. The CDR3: CASSLILAGATGELFF. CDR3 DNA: TGTGCCAGCAGCTTAATACTAGCGGGGGCTACCGGGGAGCTGTTTTTT.